The text below deals with one T cell receptor beta chain. Treatment described: oral pan-JAK inhibitor, 5-10 mg twice daily. Alopecia areata patients gave lesional scalp punch biopsies and peripheral blood samples. These data originate in a study of CD8+ T cells in alopecia areata. Study-wide background: Treated patients received severity scores based on the percentage of scalp area affected.

Extraction and reverse transcription of RNA yielded cDNA as the sequencing template. Libraries were prepared by immunoSEQ multiplex PCR; TCRdb keeps only in-frame clonotypes and omits some of them. The data hold roughly 150,000 clones, with 45% to 65% observed a single time. The CDR3 contains 15 residues. Germline CDR1 is LGHNA and CDR2 is YNFKEQ. Trimming took 3 bases from V and 6 from J; bases not matched to a gene: 8. This chain connects TRBV4-2 to TRBJ1-2, with TRBD1 identical over 9 bases. This TCR came from a human donor with alopecia areata. The sample consisted of CD8+ T cells sorted from blood, taken at week 4, from a patient treated with tofacitinib. The CDR3 region is CASSHGRRTGDGYTF. In nucleotides, the CDR3 is TGTGCCAGCAGCCACGGTCGGCGGACAGGGGATGGCTACACCTTC.